Below, 2 T cell receptor beta chains from the same sample are listed, as sequenced in a study of blood T cell repertoires in COVID-19 (dated by TCRdb to the early 2020s). Libraries were constructed by the immunoSEQ multiplex PCR assay. This immuneACCESS table, as held by TCRdb, lists in-frame sequences with V and J called but not all clones. Of the missing ones, under half trace to an unresolved V gene in checked studies; the others have no known cause. In this sample the table shows over 20,000 clones, 89% of which occur a single time. Together, the top ten hold 5% to 6.5% of the sample. Sequencing was done on a sample of peripheral blood. These receptors were obtained from a human donor in a cohort sampled during active COVID-19.

The rearrangement uses TRBV9 and TRBJ1-2, with 10 bases matching TRBD1. In germline, CDR1 is SGDLS, CDR2 YYNGEE. J lost 8 bases, V lost 3 bases, and 7 bases had no gene match. The CDR3 runs to 14 residues. This CDR3 is CASSGSTGGAGYTF. CDR3 coding DNA: TGTGCCAGCAGCGGATCGACAGGGGGCGCGGGCTACACCTTC. Full variable domain (remainder filled in from reference TRBV9 and TRBJ1-2): DSGVTQTPKHLITATGQRVTLRCSPRSGDLSVYWYQQSLDQGLQFLIQYYNGEERAKGNILERFSAQQFPDLHSELNLSSLELGDSALYFCASSGSTGGAGYTFGSGTRLTVV.

The rearrangement uses TRBV6-6 and TRBJ2-1, with 10 bases fitting TRBD2. Germline-derived CDR1 and CDR2 are MNHNY and SVGAGI (reference sequence). V was pared by 5 bases and J by 1 base, with 2 bases of the junction left unmatched. This CDR3 region has 15 residues. The CDR3 is CASSPGLASYNEQFF. Written as DNA, the CDR3 is TGTGCCAGCAGTCCGGGACTAGCGTCCTACAATGAGCAGTTCTTC.